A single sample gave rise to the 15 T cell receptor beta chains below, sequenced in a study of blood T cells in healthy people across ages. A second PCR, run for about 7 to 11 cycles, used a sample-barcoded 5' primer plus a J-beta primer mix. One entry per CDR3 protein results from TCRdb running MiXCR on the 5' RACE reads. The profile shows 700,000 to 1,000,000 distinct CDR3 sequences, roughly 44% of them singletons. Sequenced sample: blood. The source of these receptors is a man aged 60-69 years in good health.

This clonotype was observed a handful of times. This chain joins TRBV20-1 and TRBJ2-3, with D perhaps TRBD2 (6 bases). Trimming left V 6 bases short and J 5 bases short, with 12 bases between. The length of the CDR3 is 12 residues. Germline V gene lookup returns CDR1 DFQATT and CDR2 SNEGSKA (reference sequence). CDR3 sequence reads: CSAGLIQDTQYF. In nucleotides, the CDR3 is TGCAGTGCAGGACTAATCCAAGATACGCAGTATTTT.

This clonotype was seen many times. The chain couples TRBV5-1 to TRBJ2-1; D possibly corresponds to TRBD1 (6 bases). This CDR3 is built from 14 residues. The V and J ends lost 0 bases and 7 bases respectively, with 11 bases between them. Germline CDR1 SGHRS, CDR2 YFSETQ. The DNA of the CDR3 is TGCGCCAGCAGCTTGGCCACAGGGCGGAATGAGCAGTTCTTC. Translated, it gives CASSLATGRNEQFF.

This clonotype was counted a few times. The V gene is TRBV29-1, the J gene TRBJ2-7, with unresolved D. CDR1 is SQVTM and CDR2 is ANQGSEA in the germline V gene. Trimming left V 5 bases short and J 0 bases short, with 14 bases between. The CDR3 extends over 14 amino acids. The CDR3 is CSVMFGPASYEQYF. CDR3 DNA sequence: TGCAGCGTTATGTTTGGACCGGCCTCCTACGAGCAGTACTTC.

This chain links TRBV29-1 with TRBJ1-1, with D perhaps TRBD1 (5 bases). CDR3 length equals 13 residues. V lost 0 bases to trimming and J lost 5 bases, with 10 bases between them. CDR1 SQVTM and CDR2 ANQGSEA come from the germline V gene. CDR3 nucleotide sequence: TGCAGCGTTGAAGACGGGAGGGGTACTGAAGCTTTCTTT. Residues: CSVEDGRGTEAFF.

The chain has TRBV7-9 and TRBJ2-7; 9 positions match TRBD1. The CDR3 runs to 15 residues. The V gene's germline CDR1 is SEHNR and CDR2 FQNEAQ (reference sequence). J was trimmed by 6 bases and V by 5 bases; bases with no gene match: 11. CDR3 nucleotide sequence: TGTGCCAGCAGCCCAGGGACAGGGTCACCAATCGAGCAGTACTTC. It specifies CASSPGTGSPIEQYF.

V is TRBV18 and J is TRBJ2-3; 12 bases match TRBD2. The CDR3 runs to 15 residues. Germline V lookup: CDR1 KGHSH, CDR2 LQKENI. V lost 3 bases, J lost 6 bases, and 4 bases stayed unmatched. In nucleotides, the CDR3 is TGTGCCAGCTCACCGGCTAGCGGGGGGGTTGATACGCAGTATTTT. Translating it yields CASSPASGGVDTQYF.

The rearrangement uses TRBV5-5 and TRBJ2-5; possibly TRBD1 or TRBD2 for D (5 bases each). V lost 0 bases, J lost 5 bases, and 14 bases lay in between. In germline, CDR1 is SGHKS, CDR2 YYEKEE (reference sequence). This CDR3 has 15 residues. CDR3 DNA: TGTGCCAGCAGCTTGGCGGGGCTCCAATGGGAGACCCAGTACTTC. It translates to CASSLAGLQWETQYF.

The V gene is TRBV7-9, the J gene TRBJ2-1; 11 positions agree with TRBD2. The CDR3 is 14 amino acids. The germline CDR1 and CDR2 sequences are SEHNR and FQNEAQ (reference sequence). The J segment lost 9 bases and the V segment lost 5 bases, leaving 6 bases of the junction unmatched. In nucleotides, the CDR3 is TGTGCCAGCAGCCATAGCGGGGGGGCAGGTGAGCAGTTCTTC. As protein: CASSHSGGAGEQFF. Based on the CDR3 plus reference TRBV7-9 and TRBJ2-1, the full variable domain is DTGVSQNPRHKITKRGQNVTFRCDPISEHNRLYWYRQTLGQGPEFLTYFQNEAQLEKSRLLSDRFSAERPKGSFSTLEIQRTEQGDSAMYLCASSHSGGAGEQFFGPGTRLTVL.

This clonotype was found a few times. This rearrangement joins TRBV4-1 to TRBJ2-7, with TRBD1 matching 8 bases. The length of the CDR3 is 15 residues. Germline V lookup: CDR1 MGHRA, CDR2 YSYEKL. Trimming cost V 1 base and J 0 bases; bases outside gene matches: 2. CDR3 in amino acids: CASSQAGTGSYEQYF. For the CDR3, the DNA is TGCGCCAGCAGCCAAGCCGGGACAGGCTCCTACGAGCAGTACTTC.

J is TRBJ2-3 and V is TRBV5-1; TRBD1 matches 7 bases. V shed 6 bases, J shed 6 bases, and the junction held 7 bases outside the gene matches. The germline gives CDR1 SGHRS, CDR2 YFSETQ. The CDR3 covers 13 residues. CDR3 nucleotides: TGCGCCAGCAAGCAGGGGGTCGTGGATACGCAGTATTTT. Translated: CASKQGVVDTQYF.

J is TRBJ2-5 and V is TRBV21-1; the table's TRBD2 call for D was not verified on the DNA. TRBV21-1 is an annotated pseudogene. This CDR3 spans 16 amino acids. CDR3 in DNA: TGTGCCAGCAGCATCTCCGGAGCGGGGTTGTGGGAGACCCAGTACTTC. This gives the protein CASSISGAGLWETQYF.

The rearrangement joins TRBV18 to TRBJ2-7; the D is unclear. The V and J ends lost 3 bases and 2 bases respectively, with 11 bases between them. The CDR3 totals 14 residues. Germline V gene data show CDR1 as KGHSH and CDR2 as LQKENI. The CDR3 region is CASSPSVTPYEQYF. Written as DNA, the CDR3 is TGTGCCAGCTCACCGTCGGTGACCCCCTACGAGCAGTACTTC.

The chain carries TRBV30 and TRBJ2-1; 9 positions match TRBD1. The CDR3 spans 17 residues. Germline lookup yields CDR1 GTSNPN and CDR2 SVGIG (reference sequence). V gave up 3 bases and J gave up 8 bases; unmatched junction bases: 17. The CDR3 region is CAWSSKSSTGGGDEQFF. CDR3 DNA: TGTGCCTGGAGCTCAAAATCTTCGACAGGGGGGGGTGATGAGCAGTTCTTC.

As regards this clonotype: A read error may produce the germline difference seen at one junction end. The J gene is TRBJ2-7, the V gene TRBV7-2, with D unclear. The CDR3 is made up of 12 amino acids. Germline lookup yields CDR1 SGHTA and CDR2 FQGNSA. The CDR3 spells CAGSSYLSEQYF. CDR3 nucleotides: TGTGCCGGCAGCTCATACCTCAGTGAGCAGTACTTC.

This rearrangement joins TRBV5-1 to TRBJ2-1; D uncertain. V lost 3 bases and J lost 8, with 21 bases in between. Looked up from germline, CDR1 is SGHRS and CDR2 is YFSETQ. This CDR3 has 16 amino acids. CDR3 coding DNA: TGCGCCAGCAGCTCACCCCCGCTGGGCATGACCGATGAGCAGTTCTTC. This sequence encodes CASSSPPLGMTDEQFF.